Each of the 25 T cell receptor beta chains below was sequenced from the same sample in a study of cytomegalovirus exposure and HLA in healthy donors (dated by TCRdb to the late 2010s). Libraries were constructed by the immunoSEQ multiplex PCR assay. A mixture of 60 forward primers for TCR Vbeta segments and 13 reverse primers for TCR Jbeta segments was used in the multiplex PCR. This is the immuneACCESS table as TCRdb keeps it, with only in-frame sequences that have V and J called. A part of the clones is gone; compared with another copy, unresolved V genes explain less than half, and the rest is unexplained. Present in this sample are over 110,000 clones, about 80% of which were seen just once. Under 6% of the sample goes to the ten largest clones. Input material: PBMCs. The receptors stem from a man in his forties in good health and CMV-seronegative.

This chain joins TRBV5-6 and TRBJ2-7; D call uncertain. Germline assignment: CDR1 SGHDT and CDR2 YYEEEE. Trimming took off 1 base at V and 2 bases at J, with 16 bases between the two ends. The CDR3 has 16 residues. CDR3 amino acids: CASSLRQLVTAYEQYF. The CDR3 nucleotides are TGTGCCAGCAGCTTGCGACAATTAGTTACTGCCTACGAGCAGTACTTC.

On this clone: Lacking the conserved final phenylalanine or tryptophan, this CDR3 likely reflects a read error. V and J are TRBV7-2 and TRBJ2-7, with TRBD2 matching over 10 bases. J gave up 5 bases and V 5 bases, and 9 bases lay outside the gene matches. The CDR3 totals 15 residues. Germline CDR1 is SGHTA and CDR2 is FQGNSA. Here the CDR3 DNA reads TGTGCCAGCAGCCGCCCGGGACTAGCGTTCAACGAGCAGTACCTC. Translating it yields CASSRPGLAFNEQYL.

The V gene is TRBV5-1, the J gene TRBJ2-1, with 8 nucleotides matching TRBD2. With 2 bases clipped from V and 8 bases from J, the junction kept 15 bases outside the gene matches. CDR1 is SGHRS and CDR2 is YFSETQ in the germline V gene. The CDR3 contains 17 residues. The CDR3 here is CASSFGTSGRWGHEQFF. The DNA of the CDR3 is TGCGCCAGCAGCTTCGGCACTAGCGGCCGATGGGGCCATGAGCAGTTCTTC. The full variable domain, in which reference TRBV5-1 and TRBJ2-1 provide the parts outside the CDR3, is KAGVTQTPRYLIKTRGQQVTLSCSPISGHRSVSWYQQTPGQGLQFLFEYFSETQRNKGNFPGRFSGRQFSNSRSEMNVSTLELGDSALYLCASSFGTSGRWGHEQFFGPGTRLTVL.

The V call is TRBV6-9, the J call TRBJ2-1; 10 bases match TRBD1. The V gene's germline CDR1 is MNHGY and CDR2 SVAAGI. This CDR3 is built from 16 residues. Germline trimming cut 2 bases from V and 5 bases from J; bases unmatched to any gene: 6. CDR3 in amino acids: CASSYLRDRGHNEQFF. The CDR3 nucleotides read TGTGCCAGCAGTTATCTCCGGGACAGGGGTCACAATGAGCAGTTCTTC.

J is TRBJ2-2 and V is TRBV5-1, with D possibly TRBD1 on 6 matching bases. The CDR3 totals 14 residues. Germline CDR1 is SGHRS and CDR2 is YFSETQ. The V and J ends lost 2 bases and 6 bases respectively, with 11 bases between them. CDR3 sequence: CASSFTQGSGELFF. In DNA, the CDR3 is TGCGCCAGCAGCTTTACGCAGGGGTCCGGGGAGCTGTTTTTT.

The count of this clone is one. This sequence joins TRBV9 and TRBJ1-2, with 8 bases matching TRBD1. The ends lost 3 bases at V and 4 bases at J; junction bases unmatched: 8. The CDR3 is 15 amino acids. The V gene's germline CDR1 is SGDLS and CDR2 YYNGEE. CDR3 DNA sequence: TGTGCCAGCAGCGGACCCAGGGGGCATAGCTATGGCTACACCTTC. Residues: CASSGPRGHSYGYTF. Filled out from reference TRBV9 and TRBJ1-2, the complete variable domain reads DSGVTQTPKHLITATGQRVTLRCSPRSGDLSVYWYQQSLDQGLQFLIQYYNGEERAKGNILERFSAQQFPDLHSELNLSSLELGDSALYFCASSGPRGHSYGYTFGSGTRLTVV.

The V gene is TRBV28, the J gene TRBJ2-5, with TRBD2 identical over 7 bases. The J call may be in error: the DNA end matches TRBJ2-7 better. The CDR3 spans 18 residues. CDR1 is MDHEN and CDR2 is SYDVKM in the germline V gene. The CDR3 DNA sequence: TGTGCCAGCAGTTTATTCGAAGAGGGAGCGGGGTATCGCTACGAGCAGTACTTC. This encodes CASSLFEEGAGYRYEQYF.

This rearrangement joins TRBV2 to TRBJ2-5, with D hard to call. The CDR3 spans 14 residues. CDR1 and CDR2 from the germline V gene are SNHLY and FYNNEI. V was cut by 5 bases and J by 1 base, with 11 bases left in between. The CDR3 spells CASSPDRVQETQYF. The CDR3 region has the DNA TGTGCCAGCAGTCCCGATCGGGTCCAAGAGACCCAGTACTTC.

The V call is TRBV5-6, the J call TRBJ1-4; 8 positions match TRBD1. Trimming took 4 bases from V and 7 from J; bases not matched to a gene: 9. The CDR3 loop spans 15 amino acids. From germline, CDR1 is SGHDT and CDR2 YYEEEE. In DNA form, the CDR3 reads TGTGCCAGCAGCGACGGAACAGGGGGAGGTGAAAAACTGTTTTTT. Protein product: CASSDGTGGGEKLFF.

This chain links TRBV2 with TRBJ2-5; tentative D call: TRBD2 (6 bases). The V gene's germline CDR1 is SNHLY and CDR2 FYNNEI. The CDR3 sequence is 13 residues long. Deletions cut 3 bases from V and 1 base from J, with 6 bases between. The CDR3 DNA reads TGTGCCAGCAGTGACGGGGGCCAAGAGACCCAGTACTTC. Encoded protein: CASSDGGQETQYF. Looking up the rest from reference TRBV2 and TRBJ2-5 gives the full variable domain: EPEVTQTPSHQVTQMGQEVILRCVPISNHLYFYWYRQILGQKVEFLVSFYNNEISEKSEIFDDQFSVERPDGSNFTLKIRSTKLEDSAMYFCASSDGGQETQYFGPGTRLLVL.

J is TRBJ2-1 and V is TRBV27, with 10 bases fitting TRBD2. This CDR3 has 16 residues. Per the germline V gene, CDR1 is MNHEY and CDR2 is SMNVEV (reference sequence). The junction had 9 bases not matched to a gene; V was cut back by 3 bases and J by 7 bases. The CDR3 is CASSFIPSGGGNEQFF. DNA for the CDR3: TGTGCCAGCAGTTTCATTCCTAGCGGGGGCGGGAATGAGCAGTTCTTC.

The CDR3 reads CASSVAQGAVGTGELFF. The CDR3 DNA sequence: TGTGCCAGCAGCGTAGCTCAAGGAGCTGTCGGCACCGGGGAGCTGTTTTTT. The chain links TRBV9 to TRBJ2-2; D is unresolved. The length of the CDR3 is 17 residues. CDR1 and CDR2 (germline): SGDLS, YYNGEE. Trimming stripped 0 bases from V and 4 bases from J, with 16 bases between.

With respect to this clone: This same CDR3 is encoded by further DNA sequences in the sample. V usage is TRBV9 and J usage is TRBJ2-7; 8 bases line up with TRBD1. V shed 3 bases and J 4 bases; nucleotides not matched to a gene: 0. The CDR3 runs 12 residues. CDR1 is SGDLS, CDR2 YYNGEE, per germline. CDR3: CASSGQGYEQYF. CDR3 bases: TGTGCCAGCAGCGGACAGGGGTACGAGCAGTACTTC.

This chain connects TRBV5-6 to TRBJ2-7; tentatively, D is TRBD1 (6 bases). This CDR3 region has 15 residues. The V end was cut by 0 bases, the J end by 8 bases, with 18 bases between. From germline, CDR1 is SGHDT and CDR2 YYEEEE. CDR3 bases: TGTGCCAGCAGCTTGGATTCTGGGGGCGCGAGGCAGCAGTACTTC. This codes for CASSLDSGGARQQYF. The whole variable domain, remainder taken from reference TRBV5-6 and TRBJ2-7, is DAGVTQSPTHLIKTRGQQVTLRCSPKSGHDTVSWYQQALGQGPQFIFQYYEEEERQRGNFPDRFSGHQFPNYSSELNVNALLLGDSALYLCASSLDSGGARQQYFGPGTRLTVT.

The rearrangement links TRBV5-4 to TRBJ2-1; 8 nucleotides align to TRBD1. Germline V gene data show CDR1 as SGHNT and CDR2 as YYREEE (reference sequence). The CDR3 is 14 residues long. With V trimmed by 5 bases and J by 3 bases, 4 bases remained unmatched. The CDR3 region is CASRGDRSYNEQFF. In nucleotides, the CDR3 is TGTGCCAGCAGAGGGGACAGGAGCTACAATGAGCAGTTCTTC.

This chain links TRBV15 with TRBJ2-7; the D gene is possibly TRBD2 (7 bases). The ends were cut back, 0 bases at V and 3 bases at J, with 15 bases in the middle. The germline CDR1 and CDR2 sequences are LNHNV and YYDKDF (reference sequence). The CDR3 sequence is 16 residues long. This chain's CDR3 is CATSREYGGPVYEQYF. Written as DNA, the CDR3 is TGTGCCACCAGCAGAGAATACGGGGGGCCTGTCTACGAGCAGTACTTC.

The chain uses TRBV29-1 and TRBJ2-2; D is ambiguous. The V gene's germline CDR1 is SQVTM and CDR2 ANQGSEA. This CDR3 region has 10 residues. V was pared by 3 bases and J by 6 bases, with 2 bases between. The CDR3 bases are TGCAGCGTTGACTCCGGGGAGCTGTTTTTT. Translating it yields CSVDSGELFF.

The V gene is TRBV7-2, the J gene TRBJ1-5; 7 nucleotides align to TRBD1. This CDR3 has 14 residues. V lost 5 bases, J lost 2 bases, and 3 bases stayed unmatched. Germline CDR1 is SGHTA and CDR2 is FQGNSA. CDR3 DNA sequence: TGTGCCAGCAGCCTTGACAGGGGCAATCAGCCCCAGCATTTT. Its protein product is CASSLDRGNQPQHF.

This sequence joins TRBV19 and TRBJ1-5, with 7 nucleotides matching TRBD1. Germline loops: CDR1 LNHDA, CDR2 SQIVND (reference sequence). With 8 bases clipped from V and 2 bases from J, the junction kept 9 bases outside the gene matches. This CDR3 has 15 amino acids. The CDR3 DNA reads as TGTGCCAGTCTTAATAGGCAGGGGGGCAATCAGCCCCAGCATTTT. Amino acids: CASLNRQGGNQPQHF.

DNA for the CDR3: TGTGCCAGCAGCCACAGGGGTCCGGGAGAGACCCAGTACTTC. This encodes CASSHRGPGETQYF. The chain employs TRBV5-4 and TRBJ2-5; 7 nucleotides agree with TRBD1. CDR1 SGHNT and CDR2 YYREEE come from the germline V gene (reference sequence). There are 14 residues in the CDR3. The V gene end was trimmed by 4 bases and the J gene end by 4 bases; junction bases not matched to a gene: 7.

Worth noting for this clone: This sample also contains other DNA sequences that code for the same CDR3. The gene calls are TRBV6-5 and TRBJ1-5; D unresolved. V dropped 6 bases and J dropped 4 bases, with 13 bases sitting between them. The length of the CDR3 is 14 residues. Germline V lookup: CDR1 MNHEY, CDR2 SVGAGI. The CDR3 protein is CASRPTDGNQPQHF. CDR3 in DNA: TGTGCCAGCAGACCAACAGACGGTAATCAGCCCCAGCATTTT.

This clone has just one count. Within the sample, other DNA sequences also encode this same CDR3. The rearrangement joins TRBV27 to TRBJ2-7; 9 bases match TRBD1. This CDR3 has 13 amino acids. V gave up 3 bases and J gave up 4 bases; unmatched junction bases: 1. Germline values: CDR1 MNHEY, CDR2 SMNVEV (reference sequence). CDR3 sequence: CASSLGTGYEQYF. The CDR3 nucleotides read TGTGCCAGCAGTTTGGGGACAGGGTACGAGCAGTACTTC.

There are a few counts of this clone. Relative to the germline gene, one junction end is altered; a read error may explain this. The chain links TRBV7-9 to TRBJ2-7; 11 bases are shared with TRBD2. The CDR3 extends over 14 amino acids. Per the germline V gene, CDR1 is SEHNR and CDR2 is FQNEAQ (reference sequence). The CDR3 loop is CASSLAGGIYEQYF. CDR3 nucleotide sequence: TGTGCCAGCAGTTTAGCGGGGGGGATATACGAGCAGTACTTC. Based on the CDR3 plus reference TRBV7-9 and TRBJ2-7, the full variable domain is DTGVSQNPRHKITKRGQNVTFRCDPISEHNRLYWYRQTLGQGPEFLTYFQNEAQLEKSRLLSDRFSAERPKGSFSTLEIQRTEQGDSAMYLCASSLAGGIYEQYFGPGTRLTVT.

V is TRBV29-1 and J is TRBJ1-1; 8 nucleotides align to TRBD1. CDR1 and CDR2 (germline): SQVTM, ANQGSEA. This CDR3 is 12 amino acids long. V shed 5 bases and J 5 bases; nucleotides not matched to a gene: 4. CDR3 loop: CSVSRQGTEAFF. The CDR3 DNA sequence: TGCAGCGTTAGTAGACAGGGGACTGAAGCTTTCTTT.

The rearrangement links TRBV19 to TRBJ2-2; D uncertain. CDR1 LNHDA and CDR2 SQIVND come from the germline V gene (reference sequence). Trimming removed 5 bases at V and 2 bases at J, with 9 bases between. The CDR3 covers 14 residues. The CDR3 bases are TGTGCCAGTAGTCCAACACCTAACACCGGGGAGCTGTTTTTT. It is translated as CASSPTPNTGELFF.